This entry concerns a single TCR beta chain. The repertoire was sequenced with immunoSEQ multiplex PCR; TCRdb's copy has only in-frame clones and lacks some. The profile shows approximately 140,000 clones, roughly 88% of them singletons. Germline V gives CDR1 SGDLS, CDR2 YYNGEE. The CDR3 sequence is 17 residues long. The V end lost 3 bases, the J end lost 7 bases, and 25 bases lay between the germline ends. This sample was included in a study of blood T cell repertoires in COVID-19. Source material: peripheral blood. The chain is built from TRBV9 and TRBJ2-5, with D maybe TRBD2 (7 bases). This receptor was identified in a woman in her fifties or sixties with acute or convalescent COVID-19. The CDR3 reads CASSAQGTTTGGGTQYF. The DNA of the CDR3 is TGTGCCAGCAGCGCCCAGGGGACTACTACTGGCGGTGGGACCCAGTACTTC.